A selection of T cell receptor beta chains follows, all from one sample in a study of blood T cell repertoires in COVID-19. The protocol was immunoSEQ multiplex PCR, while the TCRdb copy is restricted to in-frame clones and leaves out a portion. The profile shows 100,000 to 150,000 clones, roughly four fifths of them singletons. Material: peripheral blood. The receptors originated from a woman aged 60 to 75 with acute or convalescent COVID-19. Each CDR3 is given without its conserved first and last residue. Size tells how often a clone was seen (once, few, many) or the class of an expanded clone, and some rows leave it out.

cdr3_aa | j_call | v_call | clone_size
ATCCVRADGYT | TRBJ1-2 | TRBV19 | .
ASSPWDRAPSYGYT | TRBJ1-2 | TRBV7-9 | .
ASSPARDRVSEAF | TRBJ1-1 | TRBV7-9 | .
ASSQVSTDSTDTQY | TRBJ2-3 | TRBV4-1 | .
ASSAQDSRSNQPQH | TRBJ1-5 | TRBV2 | .
ASSLSSRGGEQY | TRBJ2-7 | TRBV27 | .
ASSIDGRGHQPQH | TRBJ1-5 | TRBV19 | few
ASSYRTLPLQETQY | TRBJ2-5 | TRBV2 | .
ASSSSGTSTDTQY | TRBJ2-3 | TRBV19 | few
ASSPGWGRED | TRBJ2-5 | TRBV11-2 | .
ASSIEQLSNEAF | TRBJ1-1 | TRBV5-1 | .
ATKIGFDKT | TRBJ1-2 | TRBV19 | .
ASRGQGNTGELF | TRBJ2-2 | TRBV25-1 | .
ASSSLGQGGRYGYT | TRBJ1-2 | TRBV5-6 | .
AWSPPGRSQETQY | TRBJ2-5 | TRBV30 | .
ASGKDGRNSPLH | TRBJ1-6 | TRBV27 | .
ASSLGYGLAGVDQF | TRBJ2-1 | TRBV5-1 | .
ASSLRQASSYEQY | TRBJ2-7 | TRBV11-2 | .
ASSLAGNTEAF | TRBJ1-1 | TRBV27 | .
ATSDMDRNEQF | TRBJ2-1 | TRBV24-1 | .
ATSDMGASQF | TRBJ2-1 | TRBV24-1 | .
ASSLDLNTDTQY | TRBJ2-3 | TRBV11-2 | .
ASSSVGGSGANVLT | TRBJ2-6 | TRBV6-5 | .
ASNLQQGTGELF | TRBJ2-2 | TRBV2 | .
ATGTGRLHTDTQY | TRBJ2-3 | TRBV10-3 | .
ASSLRPWGRTEAF | TRBJ1-1 | TRBV5-1 | .
ARSLDSYQPQH | TRBJ1-5 | TRBV5-3 | .
ASSLVQDYGYT | TRBJ1-2 | TRBV5-8 | few
ASSLGQIHTEAF | TRBJ1-1 | TRBV19 | .
ASSEALTSGTYEQY | TRBJ2-7 | TRBV6-1 | once
ASSLGGTNYGYT | TRBJ1-2 | TRBV7-8 | .
ASSRGTGGPSPQH | TRBJ1-5 | TRBV3-1/TRBV3-2 | many
ASSSGTGESSPLH | TRBJ1-6 | TRBV5-1 | .
ASSIGQLGNTIY | TRBJ1-3 | TRBV6-2/TRBV6-3 | once